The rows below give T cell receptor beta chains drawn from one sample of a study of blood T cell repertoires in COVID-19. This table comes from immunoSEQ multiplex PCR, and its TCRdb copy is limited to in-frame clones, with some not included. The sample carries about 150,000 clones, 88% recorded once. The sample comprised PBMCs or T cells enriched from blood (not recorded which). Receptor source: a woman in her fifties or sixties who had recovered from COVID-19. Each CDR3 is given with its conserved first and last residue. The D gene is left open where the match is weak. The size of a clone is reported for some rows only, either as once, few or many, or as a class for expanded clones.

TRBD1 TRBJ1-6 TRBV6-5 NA CASSGGQANSPLHF TGTGCCAGCAGCGGGGGACAGGCGAATTCACCCCTCCACTTT
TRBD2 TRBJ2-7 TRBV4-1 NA CASSQAFSGISYEQYF TGCGCCAGCAGCCAAGCCTTTAGCGGGATCTCCTACGAGCAGTACTTC
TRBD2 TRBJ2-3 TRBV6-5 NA CASSQGTSGADTQYF TGTGCCAGCAGCCAAGGGACTAGCGGGGCAGATACGCAGTATTTT
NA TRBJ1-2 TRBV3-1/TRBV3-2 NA CASSQGSSRPLRRSYTF TGTGCCAGCAGCCAAGGTTCGAGTCGGCCACTAAGAAGAAGCTACACCTTC
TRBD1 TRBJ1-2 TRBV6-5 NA CASSRDSHNYGYTF TGTGCCAGCAGCAGGGACAGCCATAACTATGGCTACACCTTC
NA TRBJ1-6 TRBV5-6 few CASNRRSQNSPLHF TGTGCCAGCAACCGCAGATCCCAGAATTCACCCCTCCACTTT
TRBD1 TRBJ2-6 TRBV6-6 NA CASSPRDRGSGANVLTF TGTGCCAGCAGTCCTCGGGACAGGGGCTCTGGGGCCAACGTCCTGACTTTC
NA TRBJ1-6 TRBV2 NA CASSVGSPLHF TGTGCCAGCTCCGTCGGTTCACCCCTCCACTTT
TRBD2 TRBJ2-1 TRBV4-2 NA CASSQDFAGGLDTEQFF TGTGCCAGCAGCCAAGATTTTGCGGGGGGGCTAGATACTGAGCAGTTCTTC
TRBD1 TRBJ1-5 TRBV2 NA CASSEDRVGQPQHF TGTGCCAGCAGTGAGGACAGGGTGGGTCAGCCCCAGCATTTT
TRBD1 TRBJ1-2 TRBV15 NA CATSSPGQGAKVYGYTF TGTGCCACCAGCAGTCCCGGACAGGGGGCGAAAGTCTATGGCTACACCTTC
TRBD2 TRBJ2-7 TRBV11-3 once CASSQGTSEAEQYF TGTGCCAGCAGCCAAGGGACTAGCGAGGCCGAGCAGTACTTC
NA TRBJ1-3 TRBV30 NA CAWSLWSPSGNTIYF TGTGCCTGGAGTCTCTGGAGTCCTTCTGGAAACACCATATATTTT
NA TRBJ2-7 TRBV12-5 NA CASGLVAGKRYF TGTGCTAGTGGTTTGGTGGCAGGGAAAAGGTACTTC
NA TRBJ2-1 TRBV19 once CASSIFGGQSYNEQFF TGTGCCAGTAGTATCTTTGGAGGACAGAGCTACAATGAGCAGTTCTTC
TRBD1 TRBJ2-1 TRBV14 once CASSRFRDRGYNEQFF TGTGCCAGCAGCCGCTTCCGGGACAGGGGGTACAATGAGCAGTTCTTC
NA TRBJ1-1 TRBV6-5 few CASSRAGMNTEAFF TGTGCCAGCAGTAGAGCAGGGATGAACACTGAAGCTTTCTTT
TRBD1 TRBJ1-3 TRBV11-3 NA CASSKTGLTGNTIYF TGTGCCAGCAGCAAGACAGGGTTAACTGGAAACACCATATATTTT
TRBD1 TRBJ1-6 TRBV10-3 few CAISGLTTGGSPLHF TGTGCCATCAGTGGACTAACGACAGGGGGCTCACCCCTCCACTTT
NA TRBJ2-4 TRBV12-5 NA CASAPQTVAKNIQYF TGTGCTAGTGCCCCCCAAACAGTAGCCAAAAACATTCAGTACTTC
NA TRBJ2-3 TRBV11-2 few CASSSPFTSTDTQYF TGTGCCAGCAGCTCTCCGTTTACTAGCACAGATACGCAGTATTTT
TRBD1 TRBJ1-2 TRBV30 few CAWSARRGINYGYTF TGTGCCTGGAGTGCTCGCAGGGGGATCAACTATGGCTACACCTTC
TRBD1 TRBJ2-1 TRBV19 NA CASSTTGGAWGEQFF TGTGCCAGTAGCACGACAGGGGGCGCCTGGGGTGAGCAGTTCTTC
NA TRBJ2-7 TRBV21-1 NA CASSKRGGTGLWEQYF TGTGCCAGCAGCAAAAGGGGGGGGACAGGGCTGTGGGAGCAGTACTTC
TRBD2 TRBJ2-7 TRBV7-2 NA CASSPGGSRGHEQYF TGTGCCAGCAGCCCGGGGGGGTCAAGGGGTCACGAGCAGTACTTC
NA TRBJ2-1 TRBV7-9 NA CASFTGDDNEQFF TGTGCCAGTTTTACGGGGGACGACAATGAGCAGTTCTTC
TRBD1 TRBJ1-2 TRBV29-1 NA CSVTQGVGYGYTF TGCAGCGTGACACAGGGGGTCGGATATGGCTACACCTTC
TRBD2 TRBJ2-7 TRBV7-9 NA CASRLSGGPYEQYF TGTGCCAGCAGACTTAGCGGGGGGCCCTACGAGCAGTACTTC
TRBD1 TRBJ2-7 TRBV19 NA CASSRTGGFYEQYF TGTGCCAGTAGTAGGACAGGGGGTTTCTACGAGCAGTACTTC
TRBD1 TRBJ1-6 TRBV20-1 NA CSASGQGGSSPLHF TGCAGTGCTAGTGGACAGGGGGGATCTTCACCCCTCCACTTT
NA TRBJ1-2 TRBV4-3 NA CASSQGHDNYGYTF TGCGCCAGCAGCCAGGGGCACGACAACTATGGCTACACCTTC
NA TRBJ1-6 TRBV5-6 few CASSSRRARGSPLHF TGTGCCAGCAGCTCCCGAAGGGCCAGGGGTTCACCCCTCCACTTT
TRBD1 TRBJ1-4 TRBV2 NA CASSEERTGNAKLFF TGTGCCAGCAGTGAAGAAAGGACAGGTAACGCAAAACTGTTTTTT
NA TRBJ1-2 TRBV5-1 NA CASREQQAGYGYTF TGCGCCAGCCGAGAACAACAGGCTGGCTATGGCTACACCTTC
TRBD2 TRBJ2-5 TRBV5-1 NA CASLAGAGETQYF TGCGCCAGTCTAGCGGGGGCGGGAGAGACCCAGTACTTC
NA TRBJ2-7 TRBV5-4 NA CASSLESPTYYEQYF TGTGCCAGCAGCTTGGAGTCCCCGACTTACTACGAGCAGTACTTC
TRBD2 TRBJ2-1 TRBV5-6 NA CASSPTSGGLNEQFF TGTGCCAGCAGCCCTACTAGCGGGGGGTTGAATGAGCAGTTCTTC
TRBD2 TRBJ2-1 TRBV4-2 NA CASSQDIAGGHANEQFF TGTGCCAGCAGCCAAGATATAGCGGGGGGCCATGCCAATGAGCAGTTCTTC
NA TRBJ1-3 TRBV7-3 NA CASSFLAPEGPGNTIYF TGTGCCAGCAGCTTTTTGGCCCCGGAGGGTCCCGGAAACACCATATATTTT
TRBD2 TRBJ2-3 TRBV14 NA CASSLRLAGTDTQYF TGTGCCAGCAGCCTCAGACTAGCGGGCACAGATACGCAGTATTTT